The source of this T cell receptor (beta chain) is a study of OX40 agonist ivuxolimab in advanced cancers. For the study at large: Prior anti-PD-1, anti-PD-L1 or anti-CTLA-4 therapy was allowed; around 43% had some. Three partial responders included one hepatocellular carcinoma patient and two cutaneous melanoma patients.

Generated by immunoSEQ multiplex PCR, the TCRdb table keeps only in-frame clones and is missing some. This table holds around 94,000 clones, 70% to 85% found once. This CDR3 is built from 12 residues. The V end was cut by 5 bases, the J end by 5 bases, with 7 bases between. The germline CDR1 and CDR2 sequences are ENHRY and SYGVKD. It was autoimmune disease history or systemic immunosuppression that excluded patients. Broader study findings: Antigen targets of the expanded peripheral T cells went undetermined.

This clone was seen a few times. The antigen remains undetermined. The sequence was collected from an adult with an advanced solid tumor such as melanoma, head and neck, liver or kidney cancer. The gene calls are TRBV10-3 and TRBJ2-1; D gene unclear. The sample here was CD4+ or CD8+ T cells sorted from blood, taken in a trial of the OX40 agonist ivuxolimab. The CDR3 reads CAISRNNNEQFF. CDR3 DNA: TGTGCCATCAGTAGGAACAACAATGAGCAGTTCTTC.